Included here is one TCR beta chain sequence, with context. Generated by immunoSEQ multiplex PCR, the TCRdb table keeps only in-frame clones and is missing some. The sample records 95,000 to 110,000 clones, roughly 92% being singletons. The V gene's germline CDR1 is MNHNS and CDR2 SASEGT. The length of the CDR3 is 14 residues. The junction had 6 bases not matched to a gene; V was cut back by 2 bases and J by 7 bases. The entry originates in a study of T cell changes during pregnancy in multiple sclerosis. The source of this sequence is a female donor with multiple sclerosis, enrolled in a pregnancy study. This chain connects TRBV6-1 to TRBJ1-2, with 8 bases identical to TRBD1. Sequenced material: peripheral blood, taken after pregnancy. For the CDR3, the DNA is TGTGCCAGCAGTGAATTGCAGGGGGCAGGTGGCTACACCTTC. It specifies CASSELQGAGGYTF.